The 8 T cell receptor beta chains below were found in one sample sequenced in a study of Ad26.COV2.S vaccination and SARS-CoV-2 variants. This table comes from immunoSEQ multiplex PCR, and its TCRdb copy is limited to in-frame clones, with some not included. The sample comprises hundreds of thousands of clones, around 92% of which are singletons, and under 5% rests with the top ten. The source was peripheral blood, collected after recovery from COVID-19. The receptors stem from a human donor who had recovered from COVID-19.

The V call is TRBV20-1, the J call TRBJ1-1; D is perhaps TRBD1 (5 bases). Germline-derived CDR1 and CDR2 are DFQATT and SNEGSKA (reference sequence). With 5 bases removed from V and 7 bases from J, the gap between germline ends came to 11 bases. The CDR3 totals 11 residues. Here the CDR3 reads CSAQGGVEAFF. DNA of the CDR3: TGCAGTGCTCAGGGTGGGGTTGAAGCTTTCTTT.

The chain has TRBV19 and TRBJ1-1, with no clear D. The V and J ends lost 7 bases and 0 bases respectively, with 9 bases between them. Germline lookup yields CDR1 LNHDA and CDR2 SQIVND (reference sequence). This CDR3 comprises 13 residues. For the CDR3, the DNA is TGTGCCAGTACTCCCACCATGAACACTGAAGCTTTCTTT. It codes for CASTPTMNTEAFF.

The J gene is TRBJ1-1, the V gene TRBV6-1; possible D gene TRBD1, 5 bases. V was shortened by 3 bases and J by 4 bases, with 9 bases between the two germline ends. Germline loops: CDR1 MNHNS, CDR2 SASEGT. This CDR3 has 13 amino acids. The CDR3 coding sequence is TGTGCCAGCAGTGAGTCGGGGCTCACTGAAGCTTTCTTT. It encodes CASSESGLTEAFF.

This chain uses TRBV6-5 with TRBJ1-1, with 7 bases that match TRBD1. Germline trimming cut 5 bases from V and 3 bases from J; bases unmatched to any gene: 9. CDR1 and CDR2 (germline): MNHEY, SVGAGI. This CDR3 spans 15 amino acids. The CDR3 protein is CASSPTTGWDTEAFF. CDR3 coding DNA: TGTGCCAGCAGTCCTACGACAGGGTGGGACACTGAAGCTTTCTTT.

This clone was recorded a few times. The chain couples TRBV2 to TRBJ1-3; D may be TRBD1 (6 bases). CDR3 length equals 16 residues. Trimming left V 6 bases short and J 0 bases short, with 15 bases between. Germline CDR1 SNHLY, CDR2 FYNNEI. The CDR3 sequence: CASRGTPEHSGNTIYF. CDR3 sequence (DNA): TGTGCCAGCAGAGGGACACCCGAGCACTCTGGAAACACCATATATTTT.

The rearrangement uses TRBV28 and TRBJ2-7; D ambiguous. Trimming left V 7 bases short and J 2 bases short, with 12 bases between. The CDR3 consists of 13 residues. The V gene's germline CDR1 is MDHEN and CDR2 SYDVKM. The CDR3 sequence is CASTRRYAYEQYF. Written as DNA, the CDR3 is TGTGCCAGCACCCGACGGTACGCCTACGAGCAGTACTTC.

V is TRBV9 and J is TRBJ2-3, with 9 bases that match TRBD1. CDR1 and CDR2 (germline): SGDLS, YYNGEE. The CDR3 is 14 amino acids. J gave up 3 bases and V 3 bases, and 2 bases lay outside the gene matches. DNA of the CDR3: TGTGCCAGCAGCGCCGGGACAGGGACAGATACGCAGTATTTT. It encodes CASSAGTGTDTQYF. The whole variable domain, filled in from reference TRBV9 and TRBJ2-3, reads DSGVTQTPKHLITATGQRVTLRCSPRSGDLSVYWYQQSLDQGLQFLIQYYNGEERAKGNILERFSAQQFPDLHSELNLSSLELGDSALYFCASSAGTGTDTQYFGPGTRLTVL.

This clone was observed a single time. V and J are TRBV12-3 or TRBV12-4 and TRBJ1-1; D is ambiguous. The CDR3 is 13 residues long. V lost 1 base, J lost 1 base, and 4 bases lay in between. The CDR3, as DNA: TGTGCCAGCAGTTTAGTCCCGAACACTGAAGCTTTCTTT. Its protein product is CASSLVPNTEAFF.